The 17 T cell receptor beta chains presented below share a single source sample, sequenced in a study of T-cell memory formation after mild COVID-19. MiXCR was run by TCRdb on the 5' RACE reads, yielding one entry per CDR3 protein. The repertoire consists of 400,000 to 500,000 distinct CDR3 sequences, with about 24% occurring once and the leading ten covering around 8.1%. Sequencing used PBMCs or a T cell subset sorted from them (not recorded which). These receptor sequences come from an adult woman who had mild COVID-19 (a few samples of this study predate the infection). Cell type and time point are not known.

The rearrangement uses TRBV9 and TRBJ1-3, with D tentatively TRBD1 (6 bases). Germline V gene data show CDR1 as SGDLS and CDR2 as YYNGEE. V was cut by 4 bases and J by 2 bases, with 16 bases left in between. The CDR3 is made up of 16 amino acids. The CDR3 sequence is CASSPRTVVTGNTIYF. As DNA, the CDR3 is TGTGCCAGCAGCCCCCGGACAGTGGTTACTGGAAACACCATATATTTT.

This clonotype came up a few times. V gene TRBV11-2 combines with J gene TRBJ2-1, with 8 positions matching TRBD2. There are 16 residues in the CDR3. The junction had 5 bases not matched to a gene; V was cut back by 4 bases and J by 0 bases. The V gene's germline CDR1 is SGHAT and CDR2 FQNNGV. CDR3 bases: TGTGCCAGCAGCTCCCCAGCGGGAGACTCCTACAATGAGCAGTTCTTC. Translated: CASSSPAGDSYNEQFF.

This clonotype was observed a handful of times. The chain couples TRBV14 to TRBJ2-3; TRBD1 matches at 9 bases. V was pared by 4 bases and J by 3 bases, with 5 bases of the junction left unmatched. CDR1 and CDR2 (germline): SGHDN, FVKESK. The CDR3 loop spans 15 amino acids. This CDR3 is CASSLGTGKTDTQYF. CDR3 nucleotide sequence: TGTGCCAGCAGCCTAGGGACAGGGAAGACAGATACGCAGTATTTT.

This clonotype was recorded at least ten times. The chain joins TRBV5-4 to TRBJ1-1; no firm D call. The CDR3 length is 13 residues. Germline V gives CDR1 SGHNT, CDR2 YYREEE (reference sequence). With 5 bases removed from V and 5 bases from J, the gap between germline ends came to 13 bases. The CDR3 DNA is TGTGCCAGCAGGGGGTGGCAGGAGACTGAAGCTTTCTTT. Translation: CASRGWQETEAFF.

J is TRBJ2-7 and V is TRBV5-1; 14 bases match TRBD2. CDR1 and CDR2 from the germline V gene are SGHRS and YFSETQ. V shed 4 bases and J 5 bases; nucleotides not matched to a gene: 8. The CDR3 spans 16 residues. The CDR3 protein is CASSQGLAGASDEQYF. Written as DNA, the CDR3 is TGCGCCAGCAGCCAGGGACTAGCGGGAGCTTCGGACGAGCAGTACTTC.

The gene calls are TRBV9 and TRBJ2-7; 13 bases agree with TRBD2. CDR1 and CDR2 from the germline V gene are SGDLS and YYNGEE. The V gene end was trimmed by 4 bases and the J gene end by 6 bases; junction bases not matched to a gene: 7. This CDR3 is 15 amino acids long. CDR3 sequence reads: CASSPGLAGVAEQYF. CDR3 bases: TGTGCCAGCAGCCCCGGACTAGCGGGAGTGGCCGAGCAGTACTTC.

This clonotype has just a few counts. The chain combines TRBV24-1 with TRBJ2-1; 9 nucleotides match TRBD1. The CDR3 covers 16 residues. V shed 3 bases and J 4 bases; nucleotides not matched to a gene: 6. CDR1 is KGHDR and CDR2 is SFDVKD in the germline V gene. CDR3 coding DNA: TGTGCCACCAGTGATCGCCTGGGACAGGGATACAATGAGCAGTTCTTC. Protein: CATSDRLGQGYNEQFF.

This clonotype occurred a few times. The chain combines TRBV21-1 with TRBJ2-7. TRBV21-1 is annotated as a pseudogene. The CDR3 has 14 amino acids. CDR3 nucleotides: TGTGCCAGCAGCAAAGGTGACCGAGCCCACGAGCAGTACTTC. Its translation: CASSKGDRAHEQYF.

The V gene is TRBV5-4, the J gene TRBJ1-2; possible D gene TRBD1, 5 bases. V was trimmed by 4 bases and J by 5 bases, leaving 27 bases between them. Germline lookup yields CDR1 SGHNT and CDR2 YYREEE (reference sequence). The CDR3 contains 18 residues. The CDR3 bases are TGTGCCAGCAGCGGACCCCTCGACAGACGCAGCAGAGTTTATGGCTACACCTTC. Residues: CASSGPLDRRSRVYGYTF.

This rearrangement joins TRBV2 to TRBJ1-1; no clear D. Looked up from germline, CDR1 is SNHLY and CDR2 is FYNNEI. The CDR3 length is 14 residues. Trimming shortened V by 7 bases and J by 1 base, and 13 bases separated the two germline ends. The CDR3 reads CASTPDATNTEAFF. The CDR3 DNA follows: TGTGCCAGCACCCCGGACGCAACGAACACTGAAGCTTTCTTT.

This clonotype was observed a few times. This chain joins TRBV7-9 and TRBJ2-5; 7 nucleotides agree with TRBD1. The germline V gene has CDR1 SEHNR and CDR2 FQNEAQ (reference sequence). CDR3 length: 15 amino acids. V was pared by 1 base and J by 3 bases, with 5 bases of the junction left unmatched. CDR3 nucleotides: TGTGCCAGCAGCTTAGTAGGGACAGCTAAAGAGACCCAGTACTTC. Encoded protein: CASSLVGTAKETQYF.

This chain uses TRBV2 with TRBJ1-4; 10 nucleotides match TRBD1. The CDR3 contains 15 residues. J was trimmed by 8 bases and V by 7 bases; bases with no gene match: 10. Germline CDR1 is SNHLY and CDR2 is FYNNEI. The chain's CDR3 is CASKEGDRGREKLFF. CDR3 coding DNA: TGTGCCAGCAAAGAAGGAGACAGGGGGCGCGAAAAACTGTTTTTT.

The chain recombines TRBV6-1 with TRBJ2-5, with 8 bases aligning to TRBD2. CDR1 and CDR2 from the germline V gene are MNHNS and SASEGT. J gave up 2 bases and V 5 bases, and 7 bases lay outside the gene matches. The CDR3 loop spans 15 amino acids. The CDR3 region has the DNA TGTGCCAGCAGTAACATCGCGGGGGGACAAGAGACCCAGTACTTC. It translates to CASSNIAGGQETQYF.

Here the CDR3 DNA reads TGTGCCAGCAGCTGGGGGTCGGGAGGAGAGACCCAGTACTTC. This gives the protein CASSWGSGGETQYF. The rearrangement joins TRBV7-2 to TRBJ2-5; TRBD2 agrees at 7 bases. This CDR3 has 14 amino acids. J gave up 4 bases and V 4 bases, and 6 bases lay outside the gene matches. Germline V gene data show CDR1 as SGHTA and CDR2 as FQGNSA. Full variable domain (outside the CDR3, taken from reference TRBV7-2 and TRBJ2-5): GAGVSQSPSNKVTEKGKDVELRCDPISGHTALYWYRQSLGQGLEFLIYFQGNSAPDKSGLPSDRFSAERTGGSVSTLTIQRTQQEDSAVYLCASSWGSGGETQYFGPGTRLLVL.

This clonotype was seen a handful of times. V usage is TRBV9 and J usage is TRBJ2-3, with 8 bases lining up with TRBD2. Germline loops: CDR1 SGDLS, CDR2 YYNGEE. V was clipped by 4 bases and J by 0 bases; unmatched bases: 4. This CDR3 region has 15 residues. The DNA of the CDR3 is TGTGCCAGCAGCACGAGCGGGAGTAGCACAGATACGCAGTATTTT. Its protein is CASSTSGSSTDTQYF.

The rearrangement links TRBV5-1 to TRBJ2-5; the match to TRBD2 covers 8 bases. The germline V gene has CDR1 SGHRS and CDR2 YFSETQ. The CDR3 length is 17 residues. Trimming took 5 bases from V and 5 from J; bases not matched to a gene: 17. As DNA, the CDR3 is TGCGCCAGCAGGTCGGGTAGCGGGGACTACACCACGGAGACCCAGTACTTC. Its protein product is CASRSGSGDYTTETQYF.

Here the CDR3 reads CASSLPRDRRSTEAFF. DNA of the CDR3: TGTGCCAGCAGCTTACCCCGGGACAGGAGGAGCACTGAAGCTTTCTTT. This rearrangement joins TRBV11-2 to TRBJ1-1; TRBD1 agrees at 8 bases. The ends lost 2 bases at V and 4 bases at J; junction bases unmatched: 9. The length of the CDR3 is 16 residues. Germline CDR1 SGHAT, CDR2 FQNNGV.